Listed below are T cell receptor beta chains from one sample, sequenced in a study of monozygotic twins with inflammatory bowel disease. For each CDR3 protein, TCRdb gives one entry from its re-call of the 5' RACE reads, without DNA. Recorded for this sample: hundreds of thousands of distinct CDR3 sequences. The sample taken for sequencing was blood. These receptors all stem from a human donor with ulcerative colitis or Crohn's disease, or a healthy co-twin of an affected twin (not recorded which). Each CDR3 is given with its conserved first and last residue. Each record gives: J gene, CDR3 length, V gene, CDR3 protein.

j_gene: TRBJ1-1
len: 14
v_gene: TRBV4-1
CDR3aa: CASREQNMNTEAFF

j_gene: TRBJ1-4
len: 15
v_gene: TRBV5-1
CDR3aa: CASSLAGATNEKLFF

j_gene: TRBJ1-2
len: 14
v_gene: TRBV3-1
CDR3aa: CASSHRDSSNGYTF

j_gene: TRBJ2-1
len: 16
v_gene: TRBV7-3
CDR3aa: CASSFRAGRANNEQFF

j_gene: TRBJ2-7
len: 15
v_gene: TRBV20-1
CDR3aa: CSASPGTAKVYEQYF

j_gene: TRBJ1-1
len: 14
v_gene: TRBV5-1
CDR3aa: CASSLPRSNTEAFF

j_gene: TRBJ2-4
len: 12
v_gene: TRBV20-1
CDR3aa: CSAGDQAVIQYF

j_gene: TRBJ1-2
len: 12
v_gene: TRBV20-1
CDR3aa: CSASPGGYGYTF

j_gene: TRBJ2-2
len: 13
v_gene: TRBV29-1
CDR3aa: CSVRTGGTGELFF

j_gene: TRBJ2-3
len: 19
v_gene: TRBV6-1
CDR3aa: CASSQTETSLYGVSDTQYF

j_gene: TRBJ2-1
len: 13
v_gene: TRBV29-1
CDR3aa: CSVQAGAYNEQFF

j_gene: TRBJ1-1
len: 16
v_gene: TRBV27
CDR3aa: CASSPLRQTGHTEAFF

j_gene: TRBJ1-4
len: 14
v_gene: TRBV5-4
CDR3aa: CASSRWETNEKLFF

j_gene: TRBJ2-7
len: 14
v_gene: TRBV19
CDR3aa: CASSPDRSVREQYF

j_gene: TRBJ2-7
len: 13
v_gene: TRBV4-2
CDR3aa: CASSQDSTYEQYF

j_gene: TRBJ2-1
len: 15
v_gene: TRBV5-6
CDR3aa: CASSGTGTSSGEQFF

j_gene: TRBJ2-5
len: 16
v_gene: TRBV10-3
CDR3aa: CAISESAVGTKETQYF

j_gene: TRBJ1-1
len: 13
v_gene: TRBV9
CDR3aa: CASSRGLYTEAFF

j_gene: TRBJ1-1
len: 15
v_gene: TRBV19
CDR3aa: CASSLEGGRNTEAFF

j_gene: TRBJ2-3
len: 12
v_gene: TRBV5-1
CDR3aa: CASMGRAETQYF

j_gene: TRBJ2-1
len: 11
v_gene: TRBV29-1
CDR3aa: CSPSSAHEQFF

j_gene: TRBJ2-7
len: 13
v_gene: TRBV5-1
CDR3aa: CASRRGASYEQYF

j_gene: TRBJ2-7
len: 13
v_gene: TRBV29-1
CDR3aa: CSAHSGRGYEQYF

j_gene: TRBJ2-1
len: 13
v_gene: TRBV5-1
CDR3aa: CASRLEMGNEQFF

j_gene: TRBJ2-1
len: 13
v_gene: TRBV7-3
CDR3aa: CASSLEEYNEQFF

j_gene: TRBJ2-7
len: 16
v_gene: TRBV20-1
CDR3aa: CSARGQTFPSTYEQYF

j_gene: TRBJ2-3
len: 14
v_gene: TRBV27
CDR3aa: CASSLSGRTDTQYF

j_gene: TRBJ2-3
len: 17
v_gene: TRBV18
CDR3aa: CASSSLAGGPSTDTQYF

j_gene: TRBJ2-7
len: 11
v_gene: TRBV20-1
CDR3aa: CSASNPYEQYF

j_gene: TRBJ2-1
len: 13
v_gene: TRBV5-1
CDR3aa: CASRQGPGNEQFF

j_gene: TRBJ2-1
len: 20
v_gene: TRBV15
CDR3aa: CATSRDLGLAGTSSYNEQFF

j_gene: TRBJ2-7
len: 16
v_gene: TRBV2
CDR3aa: CASLPGVGTGAYEQYF

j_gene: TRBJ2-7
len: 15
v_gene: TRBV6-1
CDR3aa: CASSPRRGGSYEQYF

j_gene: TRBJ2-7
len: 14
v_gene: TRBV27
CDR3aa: CASSGLAGAYEQYF

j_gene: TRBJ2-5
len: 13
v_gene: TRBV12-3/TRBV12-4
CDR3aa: CASSLRGLETQYF

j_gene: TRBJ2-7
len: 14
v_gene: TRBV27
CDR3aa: CASSLSTGSHEQYF

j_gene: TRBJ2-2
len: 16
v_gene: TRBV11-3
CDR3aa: CASSAAGGSSTGELFF

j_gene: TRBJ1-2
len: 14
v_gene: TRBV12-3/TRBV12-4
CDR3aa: CASTKVGVVYGYTF

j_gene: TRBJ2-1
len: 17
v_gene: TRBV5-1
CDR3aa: CASSLDSSGGSYNEQFF

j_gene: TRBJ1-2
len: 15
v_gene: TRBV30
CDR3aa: CAWSHPGQGHMGYTF

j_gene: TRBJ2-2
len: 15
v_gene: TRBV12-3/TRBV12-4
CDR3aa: CASSFGGPNTGELFF